This T cell receptor (beta chain) originates from a study of CD8+CD57+ T cells in acquired aplastic anemia. Across the study: Healthy donor sequencing depth: approximately 9.9 million CD4+, roughly 11 million CD8+ reads. Whole-study findings and limits: Roughly 28 was the count of CD8+ CDR3 sequences that patients shared with controls. Patients were compared with controls for CD8+ Simpson's diversity, and no significant difference emerged.

This clonotype was observed once. Its antigen remains unknown. Trimming pared 6 bases from V and 4 bases from J, leaving 17 bases between. Germline V gene data show CDR1 as KGHDR and CDR2 as SFDVKD. The CDR3 covers 15 residues. Investigators profiled TCR beta VDJ and CDR3 from genomic DNA template. TCRdb redid the calling of the reads with MiXCR, one entry per CDR3 protein. The table has about 180,000 distinct CDR3 sequences, 40% to 50% seen once. The sequenced material came from sorted CD4+, CD8+, or CD8+CD57+ T cells (not recorded which) from PBMCs. The sequence was obtained from a human donor in good health. The chain employs TRBV24-1 and TRBJ1-2; D is unresolved. In DNA, the CDR3 is TGTGCCACCAGTTTACCGAATCGGGCCCGCTATGGCTACACCTTC. Its protein is CATSLPNRARYGYTF.